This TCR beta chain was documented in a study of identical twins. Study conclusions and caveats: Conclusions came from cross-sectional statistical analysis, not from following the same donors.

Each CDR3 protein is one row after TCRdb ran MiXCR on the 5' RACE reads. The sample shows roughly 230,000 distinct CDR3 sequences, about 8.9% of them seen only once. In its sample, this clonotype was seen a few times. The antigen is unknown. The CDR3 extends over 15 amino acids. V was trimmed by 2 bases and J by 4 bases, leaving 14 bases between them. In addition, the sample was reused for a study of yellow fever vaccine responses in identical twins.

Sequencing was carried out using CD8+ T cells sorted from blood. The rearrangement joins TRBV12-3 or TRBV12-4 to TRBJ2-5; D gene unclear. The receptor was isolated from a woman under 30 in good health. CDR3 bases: TGTGCCAGCAGTTTAAATCAGGATTTAGGAGAGACCCAGTACTTC. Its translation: CASSLNQDLGETQYF.